The source of this T cell receptor (beta chain) is a study of shared clonotypes between healthy human individuals. Study at large: Samples came from two female and a few male donors aged 18 to 49.

This clone was observed a handful of times. Its antigen is undetermined. Genomic DNA from each subset was divided evenly over several immunoSEQ plates. Clones were read by immunoSEQ multiplex PCR, and TCRdb kept only the in-frame ones, dropping some. The sample yields 400,000 to 600,000 clones, roughly 85% seen once. Findings of the study overall: Clonotype sharing across donors was expected to vary with sequencing depth.

Trimming took 3 bases from V and 1 from J, leaving 12 bases between them. The CDR3 spans 16 residues. The germline gives CDR1 SNHLY, CDR2 FYNNEI. The V call is TRBV2, the J call TRBJ2-2; D is perhaps TRBD2 (5 bases). Material: PBMCs. This receptor was taken from a woman aged 40-49 years in good health. Some clones in this sample may be carry-over from other donors' samples. The CDR3 sequence: CASSDVREWNTGELFF. CDR3 in DNA: TGTGCCAGCAGTGATGTAAGGGAGTGGAACACCGGGGAGCTGTTTTTT.